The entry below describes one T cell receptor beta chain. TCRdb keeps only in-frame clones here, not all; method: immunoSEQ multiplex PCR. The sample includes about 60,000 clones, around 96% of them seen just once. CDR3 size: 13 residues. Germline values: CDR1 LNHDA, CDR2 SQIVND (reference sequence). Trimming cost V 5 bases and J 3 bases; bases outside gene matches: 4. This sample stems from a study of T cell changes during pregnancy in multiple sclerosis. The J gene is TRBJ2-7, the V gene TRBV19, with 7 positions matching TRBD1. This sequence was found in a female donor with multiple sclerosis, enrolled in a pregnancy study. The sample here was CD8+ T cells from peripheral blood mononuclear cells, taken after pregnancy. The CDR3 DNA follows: TGTGCCAGTAGTGGGACAGTCGGCTACGAGCAGTACTTC. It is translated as CASSGTVGYEQYF. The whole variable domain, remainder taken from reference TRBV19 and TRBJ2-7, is DGGITQSPKYLFRKEGQNVTLSCEQNLNHDAMYWYRQDPGQGLRLIYYSQIVNDFQKGDIAEGYSVSREKKESFPLTVTSAQKNPTAFYLCASSGTVGYEQYFGPGTRLTVT.